The present T cell receptor beta chain was sequenced within a study of cytomegalovirus exposure and HLA in healthy donors. The CDR3 is 15 amino acids. From germline, CDR1 is MNHEY and CDR2 SMNVEV (reference sequence). The V gene lost 5 bases and the J gene lost 4 bases, with 15 bases spanning the gap. General study findings and limits: In a later analysis, TCR beta V- and J-gene trimming was associated with a missense DCLRE1C variant.

13 Jbeta primers and 60 Vbeta primers were used for the PCR. TCRdb's table, derived via immunoSEQ multiplex PCR, lists solely in-frame clones and lacks some. Found here are about 140,000 clones, more than 65% of them singletons; the top ten hold 1.6%. About this clone: The target antigen is unknown.

The gene calls are TRBV27 and TRBJ2-1, with D possibly matching TRBD2 (5 bases). Specimen: PBMCs. This receptor was obtained from a woman aged 25-40 years in good health and CMV-seronegative. The CDR3 coding sequence is TGTGCCAGCAGTCCAGCTGACTACCAGTACAATGAGCAGTTCTTC. Translating gives CASSPADYQYNEQFF.